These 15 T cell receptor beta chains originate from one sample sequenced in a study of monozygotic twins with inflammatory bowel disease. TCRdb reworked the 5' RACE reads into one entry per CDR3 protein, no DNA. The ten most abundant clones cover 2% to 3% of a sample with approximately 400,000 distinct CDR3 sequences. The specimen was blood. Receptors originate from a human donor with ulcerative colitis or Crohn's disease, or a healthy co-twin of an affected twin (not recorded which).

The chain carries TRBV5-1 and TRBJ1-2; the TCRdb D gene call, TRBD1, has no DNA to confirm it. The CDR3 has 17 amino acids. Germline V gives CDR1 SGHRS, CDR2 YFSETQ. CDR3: CASSLGGTGGSNYGYTF.

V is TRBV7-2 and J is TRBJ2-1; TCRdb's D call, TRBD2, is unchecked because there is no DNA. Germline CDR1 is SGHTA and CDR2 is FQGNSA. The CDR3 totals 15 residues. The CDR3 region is CASSTTSGRAREQFF.

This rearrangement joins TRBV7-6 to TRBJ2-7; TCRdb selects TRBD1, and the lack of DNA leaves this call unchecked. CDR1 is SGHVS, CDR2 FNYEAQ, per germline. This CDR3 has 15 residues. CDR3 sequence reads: CASSLFGDSSYEQYF.

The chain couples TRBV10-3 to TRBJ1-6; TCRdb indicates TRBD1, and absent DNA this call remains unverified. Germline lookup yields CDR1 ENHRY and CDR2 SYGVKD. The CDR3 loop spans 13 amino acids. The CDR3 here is CAISRQGDSPLHF.

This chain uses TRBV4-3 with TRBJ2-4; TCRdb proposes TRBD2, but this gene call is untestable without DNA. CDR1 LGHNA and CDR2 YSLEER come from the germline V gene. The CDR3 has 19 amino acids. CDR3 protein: CASSLTIPDMTSGSYIQYF.

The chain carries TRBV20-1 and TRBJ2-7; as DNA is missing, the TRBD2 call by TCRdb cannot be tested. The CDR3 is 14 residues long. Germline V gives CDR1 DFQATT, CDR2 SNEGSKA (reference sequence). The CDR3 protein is CSARDKLAAYEQYF.

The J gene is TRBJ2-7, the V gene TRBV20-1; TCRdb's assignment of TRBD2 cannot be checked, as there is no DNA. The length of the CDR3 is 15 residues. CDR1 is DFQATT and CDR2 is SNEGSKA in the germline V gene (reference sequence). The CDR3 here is CSAPTSGGLSYEQYF.

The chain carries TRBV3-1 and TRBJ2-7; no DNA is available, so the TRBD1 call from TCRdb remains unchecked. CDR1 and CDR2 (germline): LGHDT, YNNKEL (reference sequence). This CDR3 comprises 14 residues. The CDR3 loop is CASSRGTGAYEQYF.

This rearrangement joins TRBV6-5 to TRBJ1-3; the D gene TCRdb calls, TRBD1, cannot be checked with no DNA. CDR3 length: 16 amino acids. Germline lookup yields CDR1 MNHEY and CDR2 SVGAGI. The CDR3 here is CASSLAGGGIGNTIYF.

This CDR3 reads CASSYSSQGGTQYF. V gene TRBV6-5 combines with J gene TRBJ2-3; TCRdb selects TRBD1, and the lack of DNA leaves this call unchecked. The CDR3 contains 14 residues. Germline V gives CDR1 MNHEY, CDR2 SVGAGI.

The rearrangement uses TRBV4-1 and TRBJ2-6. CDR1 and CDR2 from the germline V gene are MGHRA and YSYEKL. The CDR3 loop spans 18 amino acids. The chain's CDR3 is CASSQGPSHSSGANVLTF.

CDR3 amino acids: CASSTSGGPSSYEQYF. The chain carries TRBV25-1 and TRBJ2-7; the D call of TRBD2 rests on TCRdb alone, since no DNA is present to check it. Per germline, CDR1 MGHDK and CDR2 SYGVNS. The CDR3 spans 16 residues.

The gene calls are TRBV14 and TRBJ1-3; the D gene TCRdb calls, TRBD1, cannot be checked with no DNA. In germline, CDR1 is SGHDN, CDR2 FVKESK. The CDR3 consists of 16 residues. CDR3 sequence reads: CASSRAQGAFGNTIYF.

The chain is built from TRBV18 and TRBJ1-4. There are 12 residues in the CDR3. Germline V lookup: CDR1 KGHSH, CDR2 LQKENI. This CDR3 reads CASSPNHEKLFF.

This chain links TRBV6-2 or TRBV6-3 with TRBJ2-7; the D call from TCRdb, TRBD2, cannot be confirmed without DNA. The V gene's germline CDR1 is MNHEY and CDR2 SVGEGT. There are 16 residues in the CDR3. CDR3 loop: CASSYSSGRALYEQYF.